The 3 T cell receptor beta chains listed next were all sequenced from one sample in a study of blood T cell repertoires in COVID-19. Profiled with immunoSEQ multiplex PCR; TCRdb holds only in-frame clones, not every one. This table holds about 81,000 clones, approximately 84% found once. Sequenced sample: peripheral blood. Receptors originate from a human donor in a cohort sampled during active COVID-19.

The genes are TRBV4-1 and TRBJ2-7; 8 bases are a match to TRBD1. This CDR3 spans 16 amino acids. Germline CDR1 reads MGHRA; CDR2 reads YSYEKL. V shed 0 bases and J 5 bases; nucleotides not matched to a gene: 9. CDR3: CASSQDLRQGYDEQYF. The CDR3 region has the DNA TGCGCCAGCAGCCAAGATCTTCGACAGGGGTACGACGAGCAGTACTTC.

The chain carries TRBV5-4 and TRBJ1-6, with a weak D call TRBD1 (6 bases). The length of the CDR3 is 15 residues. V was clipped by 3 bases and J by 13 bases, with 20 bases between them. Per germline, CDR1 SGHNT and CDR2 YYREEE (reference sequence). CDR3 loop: CASSSRTARYSPLHF. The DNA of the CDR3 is TGTGCCAGCAGCTCGCGGACAGCCCGATATAGTCCCCTCCACTTT.

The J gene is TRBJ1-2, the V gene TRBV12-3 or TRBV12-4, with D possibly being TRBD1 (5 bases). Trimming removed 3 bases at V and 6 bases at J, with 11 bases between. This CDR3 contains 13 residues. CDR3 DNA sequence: TGTGCCAGCAGTTTGGTGGGGCTGAATGGCTACACCTTC. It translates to CASSLVGLNGYTF.